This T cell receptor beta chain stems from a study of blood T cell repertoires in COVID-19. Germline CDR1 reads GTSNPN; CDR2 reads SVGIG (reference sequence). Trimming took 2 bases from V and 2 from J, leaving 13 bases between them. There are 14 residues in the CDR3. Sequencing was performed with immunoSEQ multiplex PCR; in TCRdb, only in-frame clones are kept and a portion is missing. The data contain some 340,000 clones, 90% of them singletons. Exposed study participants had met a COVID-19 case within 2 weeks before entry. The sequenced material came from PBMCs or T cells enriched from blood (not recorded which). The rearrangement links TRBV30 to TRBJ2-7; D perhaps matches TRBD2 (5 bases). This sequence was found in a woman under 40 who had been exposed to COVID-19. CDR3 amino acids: CAWSLRTEPYEQYF. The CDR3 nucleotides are TGTGCCTGGAGTTTAAGGACTGAACCCTACGAGCAGTACTTC.